This is a list of T cell receptor beta chains from one sample in a study of blood T cells in healthy people across ages. Each CDR3 protein gets one entry after TCRdb re-called the 5' RACE reads with MiXCR. The table lists approximately 1,700,000 distinct CDR3 sequences, 35% to 50% of them singletons. Sequencing used blood. These receptor sequences come from a human donor in good health. The CDR3 runs from the conserved cysteine through the conserved F or W. Fields, in order: clone size, D gene, V gene, J gene, CDR3 protein, CDR3 DNA. The D gene is left open where the match is weak. A row's size may be missing; if present it is once, few, many or a size class.

few	TRBD1	TRBV25-1	TRBJ2-6	CASSPLDRGLTGANVLTF	TGTGCCAGCAGTCCCTTGGACAGGGGGCTAACTGGGGCCAACGTCCTGACTTTC
few	.	TRBV18	TRBJ1-6	CASSLFTGSDSPLHF	TGTGCCAGCTCACTTTTTACAGGGTCGGATTCACCCCTCCACTTT
.	.	TRBV21-1	TRBJ2-3	CASSYLAGAPTDTQYF	TGTGCCAGCAGCTATCTAGCGGGGGCACCCACAGATACGCAGTATTTT
.	.	TRBV2	TRBJ2-4	CASIRSLDLAKNIQYF	TGTGCCAGCATCCGATCGTTAGATTTAGCCAAAAACATTCAGTACTTC
few	.	TRBV20-1	TRBJ2-3	CSARGGGLPDTQYF	TGCAGTGCTAGAGGAGGGGGGCTCCCGGATACGCAGTATTTT
once	.	TRBV6-5	TRBJ1-6	CASSYSGGADSLLHF	TGTGCCAGCAGTTACTCGGGGGGCGCGGATTCACTCCTCCACTTT
.	.	TRBV7-2	TRBJ1-5	CASSLVGVSGNQPQHF	TGTGCCAGCAGCTTAGTGGGAGTCTCTGGCAATCAGCCCCAGCATTTT
.	TRBD1	TRBV4-1	TRBJ2-5	CASSLSPGQGGKETQYF	TGCGCCAGCAGCCTCTCCCCGGGACAGGGTGGAAAAGAGACCCAGTACTTC
.	.	TRBV3-1	TRBJ2-1	CASSHFGSNEQFF	TGTGCCAGCAGCCACTTTGGGTCCAATGAGCAGTTCTTC
few	.	TRBV20-1	TRBJ1-5	CSARTASNQPQHF	TGCAGTGCTAGGACAGCCAGCAATCAGCCCCAGCATTTT
.	.	TRBV7-8	TRBJ1-5	CASSLENNQPQHF	TGTGCCAGCAGCTTAGAAAACAATCAGCCCCAGCATTTT
.	.	TRBV12-3/TRBV12-4	TRBJ2-5	CASSQPDSQETQYF	TGTGCCAGCAGTCAACCGGACAGTCAAGAGACCCAGTACTTC
.	.	TRBV6-2/TRBV6-3	TRBJ2-6	CASSYTGLSSGANVLTF	TGTGCCAGCAGTTACACAGGGCTTAGCTCTGGGGCCAACGTCCTGACTTTC
.	.	TRBV15	TRBJ1-5	CATSSGGEDQPQHF	TGTGCCACCAGCAGCGGGGGTGAGGATCAGCCCCAGCATTTT
.	.	TRBV29-1	TRBJ1-2	CSAERGINYGYTF	TGCAGCGCCGAACGGGGGATAAACTATGGCTACACCTTC
.	.	TRBV4-1	TRBJ2-1	CASSRGSGVQFF	TGCGCCAGCAGCCGAGGATCGGGTGTGCAGTTCTTC
few	.	TRBV4-3	TRBJ2-1	CASSQALSYNEQFF	TGCGCCAGCAGCCAAGCCCTCAGTTACAATGAGCAGTTCTTC
many	.	TRBV20-1	TRBJ2-5	CSASSSEETQYF	TGCAGTGCTAGTAGTTCCGAAGAGACCCAGTACTTC
many	.	TRBV12-3/TRBV12-4	TRBJ2-7	CASSLGHSSYEQYF	TGTGCCAGCAGTTTAGGTCATTCGTCCTACGAGCAGTACTTC
many	.	TRBV27	TRBJ2-1	CASREGYNEQFF	TGTGCCAGCAGGGAGGGGTACAATGAGCAGTTCTTC
few	TRBD2	TRBV20-1	TRBJ2-1	CSAWIAGDMDEQFF	TGCAGTGCTTGGATAGCGGGGGACATGGATGAGCAGTTCTTC
.	.	TRBV28	TRBJ1-6	CASRSPVNSPLHF	TGTGCCAGCCGGTCGCCAGTTAATTCACCCCTCCACTTT
.	.	TRBV6-4	TRBJ2-1	CASNVRGEASYNEQFF	TGTGCCAGCAACGTAAGGGGCGAAGCCTCCTACAATGAGCAGTTCTTC
.	.	TRBV5-1	TRBJ2-3	CASSLDNRITDTQYF	TGCGCCAGCAGCTTGGACAACAGGATTACAGATACGCAGTATTTT
.	.	TRBV10-3	TRBJ1-1	CAISSSAGVNTEAFF	TGTGCCATCAGCTCAAGTGCAGGGGTGAACACTGAAGCTTTCTTT
.	.	TRBV12-3/TRBV12-4	TRBJ2-3	CASPQGWTQRTDTQYF	TGTGCCAGCCCCCAGGGTTGGACCCAGCGCACAGATACGCAGTATTTT
.	TRBD1	TRBV7-9	TRBJ1-2	CASNLDRTGGNGYTF	TGTGCCAGCAACTTAGACCGGACAGGGGGAAATGGCTACACCTTC
.	TRBD1	TRBV7-9	TRBJ2-7	CASSPGQHRPSYEQYF	TGTGCCAGCAGCCCGGGACAGCACAGGCCGTCCTACGAGCAGTACTTC
.	.	TRBV12-3/TRBV12-4	TRBJ1-2	CASSLGPFVGYTF	TGTGCCAGCAGTTTGGGTCCTTTTGTTGGCTACACCTTC
few	TRBD1	TRBV12-3/TRBV12-4	TRBJ1-1	CASSPGGIEAFF	TGTGCCAGCAGCCCAGGGGGCATTGAAGCTTTCTTT
.	.	TRBV19	TRBJ1-2	CASSIFSGAYTF	TGTGCCAGTAGTATCTTTTCCGGCGCCTACACCTTC
.	.	TRBV20-1	TRBJ2-5	CSARDSDQETQYF	TGCAGTGCTAGAGATTCAGATCAAGAGACCCAGTACTTC
.	TRBD1	TRBV27	TRBJ2-7	CASSPGKGQGNYEQYF	TGTGCCAGCAGTCCAGGAAAGGGACAGGGTAACTACGAGCAGTACTTC
.	TRBD1	TRBV20-1	TRBJ2-7	CSARPRTGSFEQYF	TGCAGTGCTAGACCCAGGACAGGGTCCTTCGAGCAGTACTTC
few	TRBD2	TRBV7-2	TRBJ2-3	CASSPVRTSDTQYF	TGTGCCAGCAGCCCTGTTCGGACTAGCGATACGCAGTATTTT
few	TRBD1	TRBV29-1	TRBJ2-3	CSVDHPSGGRDTQYF	TGCAGCGTTGACCATCCCTCAGGGGGCAGAGATACGCAGTATTTT
.	.	TRBV9	TRBJ2-3	CASSVGLGDPDTQYF	TGTGCCAGCAGCGTAGGGTTAGGGGACCCAGATACGCAGTATTTT
.	TRBD1	TRBV28	TRBJ2-7	CATSVLDRGPYEQYF	TGTGCCACTTCCGTCCTGGACAGGGGGCCATACGAGCAGTACTTC
.	.	TRBV6-1	TRBJ1-2	CASSEVGRNDYGYTF	TGTGCCAGCAGTGAAGTCGGGAGGAATGACTATGGCTACACCTTC
few	.	TRBV29-1	TRBJ1-2	CSVEIVRDTGYTF	TGCAGCGTTGAAATAGTTCGGGACACAGGCTACACCTTC
few	.	TRBV10-3	TRBJ2-7	CAISESGSDYEQYF	TGTGCCATCAGTGAGTCGGGATCTGACTACGAGCAGTACTTC
.	.	TRBV5-6	TRBJ2-3	CASSLEWARNTDTQYF	TGTGCCAGCAGCTTGGAGTGGGCAAGGAACACAGATACGCAGTATTTT
few	TRBD1	TRBV11-3	TRBJ2-7	CASSSSKLGQGIGEQYF	TGTGCCAGCAGTTCGAGTAAATTAGGACAGGGAATAGGTGAGCAGTACTTC
.	.	TRBV4-1	TRBJ2-7	CASSQDRAIYEQYF	TGCGCCAGCAGCCAAGACCGAGCTATCTACGAGCAGTACTTC
.	.	TRBV27	TRBJ2-1	CASSLSSQDRFYNEQFF	TGTGCCAGCAGTTTATCCTCCCAGGACAGATTCTACAATGAGCAGTTCTTC
.	TRBD1	TRBV29-1	TRBJ1-1	CSVGADRGTEAFF	TGCAGCGTTGGGGCGGACAGGGGTACTGAAGCTTTCTTT
many	TRBD2	TRBV20-1	TRBJ2-3	CSARDLRGTSGGVDTQYF	TGCAGTGCTAGAGATCTTAGAGGGACTAGCGGGGGGGTAGATACGCAGTATTTT
.	.	TRBV20-1	TRBJ2-7	CSARWGGGEFPYEQYF	TGCAGTGCTAGATGGGGAGGGGGGGAGTTTCCCTACGAGCAGTACTTC
.	.	TRBV15	TRBJ2-7	CATSRGSNYEQYF	TGTGCCACCAGCAGAGGGTCAAACTACGAGCAGTACTTC
few	.	TRBV20-1	TRBJ1-2	CSARDPWGYSDGYTF	TGCAGTGCTAGAGATCCCTGGGGGTATTCGGATGGCTACACCTTC
few	TRBD1	TRBV7-9	TRBJ1-2	CASSLRPGQTNYGYTF	TGTGCCAGCAGCCTACGACCGGGACAGACTAACTATGGCTACACCTTC
.	.	TRBV6-1	TRBJ1-4	CASSAVGQGNEKLFF	TGTGCCAGCAGTGCTGTAGGGCAGGGTAATGAAAAACTGTTTTTT
.	.	TRBV7-2	TRBJ1-5	CTSSPVWASNQPQHF	TGTACCAGCAGCCCCGTGTGGGCTAGCAATCAGCCCCAGCATTTT
.	.	TRBV29-1	TRBJ2-2	CSTGTPNTGELFF	TGCAGCACCGGGACACCGAACACCGGGGAGCTGTTTTTT
few	.	TRBV15	TRBJ1-2	CATSRDLATVYGYTF	TGTGCCACCAGCAGAGATCTAGCGACAGTCTATGGCTACACCTTC